Listed below are T cell receptor beta chains from one sample, sequenced in a study of cytomegalovirus exposure and HLA in healthy donors. The assay was immunoSEQ multiplex PCR, and TCRdb's table has in-frame clones only and misses some. Here the sample spans approximately 58,000 clones, 75% to 95% being singletons. Specimen: PBMCs. These TCRs come from a woman in her twenties or thirties in good health and CMV-seronegative. Each CDR3 is given with its conserved first and last residue. The D gene is left open where the match is weak. Size is stated for part of the rows, as once, few or many counts, or as a class when the clone is expanded.

>TRBJ2-7|TRBD2|TRBV7-6|NA
CASSLEVGGYGQYF
TGTGCCAGCAGCTTAGAAGTGGGGGGGTACGGGCAGTACTTC
>TRBJ2-1|TRBD2|TRBV18|few
CASRTSGGYNEQFF
TGTGCCAGTCGGACTAGCGGAGGATACAATGAGCAGTTCTTC
>TRBJ2-7|NA|TRBV7-2|few
CASIQGQGPFEQYF
TGTGCCAGCATCCAGGGGCAAGGGCCTTTCGAGCAGTACTTC
>TRBJ1-1|NA|TRBV27|NA
CASSSSYRVGTEAFF
TGTGCCAGCAGTTCCTCATACAGGGTTGGCACTGAAGCTTTCTTT
>TRBJ2-7|NA|TRBV7-2|NA
CASKEGGRYEQYF
TGTGCCAGCAAAGAGGGGGGGCGCTACGAGCAGTACTTC
>TRBJ2-1|TRBD1|TRBV9|NA
CASSVRDSGSNEQFF
TGTGCCAGCAGCGTCCGGGACAGTGGGTCCAATGAGCAGTTCTTC
>TRBJ2-1|TRBD2|TRBV18|NA
CASSFLAGVYEQFF
TGTGCCAGCTCATTCCTAGCGGGAGTTTACGAGCAGTTCTTC
>TRBJ1-4|NA|TRBV29-1|NA
CSVEYPSGEKLFF
TGCAGCGTTGAATATCCAAGCGGCGAAAAACTGTTTTTT
>TRBJ2-5|NA|TRBV6-6|NA
CASSYPETGETQYF
TGTGCCAGCAGTTATCCTGAAACGGGAGAGACCCAGTACTTC
>TRBJ1-4|TRBD1|TRBV4-3|once
CASSHAADRGDEKLFF
TGCGCCAGCAGCCATGCCGCGGACAGGGGGGACGAAAAACTGTTTTTT
>TRBJ1-2|TRBD1|TRBV6-5|NA
CASRRQGPPGYTF
TGTGCCAGCAGGAGACAGGGTCCCCCTGGCTACACCTTC
>TRBJ2-1|NA|TRBV10-3|NA
CAIRNSERAGEQFF
TGTGCCATCAGAAATAGCGAGAGGGCGGGGGAGCAGTTCTTC
>TRBJ2-3|TRBD1|TRBV5-4|NA
CASRPDRGGADTQYF
TGTGCCAGCAGACCTGACAGGGGGGGCGCAGATACGCAGTATTTT
>TRBJ1-1|NA|TRBV10-1|NA
CASSRGMNTEAFF
TGCGCCAGCAGTCGGGGGATGAACACTGAAGCTTTCTTT